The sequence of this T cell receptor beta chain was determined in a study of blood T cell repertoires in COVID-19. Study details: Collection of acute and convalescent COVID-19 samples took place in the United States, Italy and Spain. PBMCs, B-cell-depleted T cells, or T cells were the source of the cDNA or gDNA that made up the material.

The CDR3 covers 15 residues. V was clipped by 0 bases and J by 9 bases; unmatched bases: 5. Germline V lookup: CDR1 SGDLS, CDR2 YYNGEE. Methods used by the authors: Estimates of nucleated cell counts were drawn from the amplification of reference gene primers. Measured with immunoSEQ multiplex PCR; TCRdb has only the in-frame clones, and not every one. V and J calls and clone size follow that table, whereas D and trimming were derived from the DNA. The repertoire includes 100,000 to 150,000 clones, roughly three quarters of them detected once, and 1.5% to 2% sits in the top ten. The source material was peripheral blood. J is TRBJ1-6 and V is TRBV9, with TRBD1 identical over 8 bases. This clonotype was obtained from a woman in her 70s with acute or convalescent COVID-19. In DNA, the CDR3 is TGTGCCAGCAGCGTAGAAGGACAGGGAGGTTCACCCCTCCACTTT. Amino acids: CASSVEGQGGSPLHF.